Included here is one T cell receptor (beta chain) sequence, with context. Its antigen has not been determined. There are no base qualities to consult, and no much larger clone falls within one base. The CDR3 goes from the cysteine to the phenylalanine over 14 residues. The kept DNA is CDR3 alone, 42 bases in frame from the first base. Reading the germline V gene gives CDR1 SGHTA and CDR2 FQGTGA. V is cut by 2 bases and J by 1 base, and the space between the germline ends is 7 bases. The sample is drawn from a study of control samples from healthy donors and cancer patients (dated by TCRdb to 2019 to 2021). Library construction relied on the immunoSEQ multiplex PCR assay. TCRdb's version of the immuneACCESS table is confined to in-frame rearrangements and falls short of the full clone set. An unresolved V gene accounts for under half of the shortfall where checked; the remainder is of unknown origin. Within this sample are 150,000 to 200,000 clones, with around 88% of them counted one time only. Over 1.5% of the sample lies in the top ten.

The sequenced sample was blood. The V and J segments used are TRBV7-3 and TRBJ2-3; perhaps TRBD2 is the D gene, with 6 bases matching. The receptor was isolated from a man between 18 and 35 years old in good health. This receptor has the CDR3 CASSLQRGTDTQYF. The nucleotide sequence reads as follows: TGTGCCAGCAGCTTACAGCGGGGCACAGATACGCAGTATTTT.